These 32 T cell receptor beta chains share one sample of origin, sequenced in a study of blood T cell repertoires in COVID-19. Here immunoSEQ multiplex PCR was the method, and the copy in TCRdb shows in-frame clones only, minus some. The profile covers over 130,000 clones, with approximately 80% appearing a single time and 3% to 4% taken by the ten largest. The sample was PBMCs or T cells enriched from blood (not recorded which). The receptors derive from a man over 45 in a cohort exposed to, infected with or recovered from COVID-19 (not recorded which).

The V gene is TRBV5-6, the J gene TRBJ2-5; 13 nucleotides agree with TRBD2. CDR1 is SGHDT and CDR2 is YYEEEE in the germline V gene. This CDR3 is built from 17 residues. V dropped 0 bases and J dropped 5; count of bases not matched to a gene: 7. CDR3 sequence: CASSLVLAGGPGETQYF. The CDR3 DNA reads as TGTGCCAGCAGCTTGGTACTAGCGGGAGGGCCGGGGGAGACCCAGTACTTC.

The chain joins TRBV15 to TRBJ2-1; no firm D call. Trimming took 0 bases from V and 0 from J, leaving 6 bases between them. This CDR3 is 15 amino acids long. Per germline, CDR1 LNHNV and CDR2 YYDKDF (reference sequence). CDR3 sequence (DNA): TGTGCCACCAGCAGAGACATGAGCTCCTACAATGAGCAGTTCTTC. It encodes CATSRDMSSYNEQFF.

The J gene is TRBJ1-1, the V gene TRBV18; perhaps TRBD1 as D (5 bases). Germline V gene data show CDR1 as KGHSH and CDR2 as LQKENI. Trimming left V 5 bases short and J 7 bases short, with 14 bases between. The CDR3 is made up of 13 amino acids. The CDR3 nucleotides are TGTGCCAGCTCAGCGGAGGGGCTGGGTGAAGCTTTCTTT. Its translation is CASSAEGLGEAFF.

The chain has TRBV18 and TRBJ2-2; 10 nucleotides agree with TRBD2. V lost 0 bases to trimming and J lost 5 bases; unmatched junction nucleotides: 15. This CDR3 spans 20 amino acids. CDR1 KGHSH and CDR2 LQKENI come from the germline V gene. The CDR3 loop reads CASSPPKSASGGRKTGELFF. The DNA for the CDR3 is TGTGCCAGCTCACCACCGAAGAGCGCTAGCGGGGGCCGGAAGACCGGGGAGCTGTTTTTT.

On this clone: This clone may be a read error of a much larger clone one base away. V usage is TRBV5-4 and J usage is TRBJ2-7; 7 bases agree with TRBD1. This CDR3 has 13 amino acids. Losses at the gene ends were 5 bases for V and 3 bases for J; bases not matched to a gene: 5. From germline, CDR1 is SGHNT and CDR2 YYREEE (reference sequence). The CDR3: CASSPGQIYEQYF. The CDR3 DNA is TGTGCCAGCAGTCCGGGACAGATCTACGAGCAGTACTTC.

The V call is TRBV3-1 (or the pseudogene TRBV3-2), the J call TRBJ1-2, with 12 bases aligning to TRBD1. Trimming removed 3 bases from V and 3 bases from J; junction bases left unmatched: 11. The germline CDR1 and CDR2 sequences are LGHDT and YNNKEL (reference sequence). The CDR3 runs 18 residues. CDR3 residues: CASSQEGTGGEMHYGYTF. DNA of the CDR3: TGTGCCAGCAGCCAGGAAGGGACAGGGGGCGAAATGCACTATGGCTACACCTTC.

This clone was picked up a small number of times. CDR3 amino acids: CASSFDRGYGYTF. DNA of the CDR3: TGTGCCAGCAGCTTCGACAGGGGCTATGGCTACACCTTC. The V call is TRBV5-8, the J call TRBJ1-2; 8 positions agree with TRBD1. Germline V lookup: CDR1 SGHTS, CDR2 YDEGEE. This CDR3 has 13 amino acids. V was clipped by 2 bases and J by 4 bases; unmatched bases: 1.

The chain uses TRBV7-9 and TRBJ1-6, with 8 bases fitting TRBD1. The CDR3 consists of 14 residues. Germline loops: CDR1 SEHNR, CDR2 FQNEAQ (reference sequence). Trimming cost V 5 bases and J 7 bases; bases outside gene matches: 4. CDR3 protein: CASSQGQANSPLHF. DNA of the CDR3: TGTGCCAGCAGCCAGGGACAGGCCAATTCACCCCTCCACTTT.

This chain connects TRBV10-3 to TRBJ2-1; TRBD2 aligns across 12 bases. This CDR3 is 16 amino acids long. V was pared by 6 bases and J by 6 bases, with 9 bases of the junction left unmatched. CDR1 ENHRY and CDR2 SYGVKD come from the germline V gene. CDR3 DNA sequence: TGTGCCATCAGCTTTCCGACTAGCGGGAGCGGCAATGAGCAGTTCTTC. Its protein product is CAISFPTSGSGNEQFF.

The count of this clone is one. The genes are TRBV28 and TRBJ1-2, with 9 bases that match TRBD1. The J segment lost 4 bases and the V segment lost 5 bases, leaving 5 bases of the junction unmatched. This CDR3 has 14 amino acids. CDR1 MDHEN and CDR2 SYDVKM come from the germline V gene. The CDR3 DNA follows: TGTGCCAGCAGTCAACCGGACAGGGGCTATGGCTACACCTTC. Protein sequence: CASSQPDRGYGYTF.

This clone was observed a single time. This chain uses TRBV10-3 with TRBJ1-2; 9 bases align to TRBD1. V shed 0 bases and J 7 bases; nucleotides not matched to a gene: 12. The CDR3 sequence is 17 residues long. Germline lookup yields CDR1 ENHRY and CDR2 SYGVKD. The CDR3 DNA follows: TGTGCCATCAGTGAGTCGAATGGCGGGACAGGGCAGGCTGGCTACACCTTC. This encodes CAISESNGGTGQAGYTF.

This rearrangement joins TRBV5-1 to TRBJ2-1, with D possibly being TRBD2 (6 bases). Germline lookup yields CDR1 SGHRS and CDR2 YFSETQ. V lost 1 base, J lost 6 bases, and 11 bases lay in between. The CDR3 has 14 residues. CDR3: CASSLTPSVNEQFF. CDR3 DNA sequence: TGCGCCAGCAGCTTGACGCCTAGCGTCAATGAGCAGTTCTTC. Based on the CDR3 plus reference TRBV5-1 and TRBJ2-1, the full variable domain is KAGVTQTPRYLIKTRGQQVTLSCSPISGHRSVSWYQQTPGQGLQFLFEYFSETQRNKGNFPGRFSGRQFSNSRSEMNVSTLELGDSALYLCASSLTPSVNEQFFGPGTRLTVL.

This clone appeared a single time. The chain combines TRBV9 with TRBJ2-2; unclear D gene. CDR3 size: 15 residues. Germline-derived CDR1 and CDR2 are SGDLS and YYNGEE. The V and J ends lost 2 bases and 0 bases respectively, with 8 bases between them. The CDR3 region has the DNA TGTGCCAGCAGCGTGAATACAGCGAACACCGGGGAGCTGTTTTTT. Protein: CASSVNTANTGELFF.

V usage is TRBV7-2 and J usage is TRBJ2-5; no clear D. The CDR3 has 15 amino acids. The V end lost 2 bases, the J end lost 4 bases, and 14 bases lay between the germline ends. The germline V gene encodes CDR1 SGHTA and CDR2 FQGNSA. DNA of the CDR3: TGTGCCAGCAGCTTACGAGCGTCTCTGGGAGAGACCCAGTACTTC. Translated, it gives CASSLRASLGETQYF.

V is TRBV4-3 and J is TRBJ1-5; unclear D gene. V shed 1 base and J shed 6 bases, with 7 bases lying between them. CDR1 and CDR2 (germline): LGHNA, YSLEER. The CDR3 has 13 amino acids. The CDR3 spells CASSQASGQPQHF. The CDR3 coding sequence is TGCGCCAGCAGCCAAGCGAGTGGTCAGCCCCAGCATTTT.

The chain carries TRBV24-1 and TRBJ2-3; D not resolved. CDR1 is KGHDR and CDR2 is SFDVKD in the germline V gene. The CDR3 loop spans 15 amino acids. V dropped 3 bases and J dropped 1 base, with 10 bases sitting between them. The CDR3 loop is CATSDHRHGTDTQYF. CDR3 sequence (DNA): TGTGCCACCAGTGATCACAGACACGGCACAGATACGCAGTATTTT.

As DNA, the CDR3 is TGTGCCAGCAGTCCACAGGGGGTTCAGCCCCAGCATTTT. Its translation: CASSPQGVQPQHF. This sequence joins TRBV12-3 or TRBV12-4 and TRBJ1-5; 8 bases line up with TRBD1. V shed 5 bases, J shed 6 bases, and the junction held 3 bases outside the gene matches. The CDR3 is 13 residues long.

The chain employs TRBV11-2 and TRBJ2-7, with D maybe TRBD2 (5 bases). Looked up from germline, CDR1 is SGHAT and CDR2 is FQNNGV. CDR3 length equals 15 residues. The germline V and J ends were trimmed by 1 base and 4 bases, with 14 bases remaining between them. The CDR3 DNA reads TGTGCCAGCAGCTTAGCGGGGAATACTCGGTACGAGCAGTACTTC. Residues: CASSLAGNTRYEQYF. Based on the CDR3 plus reference TRBV11-2 and TRBJ2-7, the full variable domain is EAGVAQSPRYKIIEKRQSVAFWCNPISGHATLYWYQQILGQGPKLLIQFQNNGVVDDSQLPKDRFSAERLKGVDSTLKIQPAKLEDSAVYLCASSLAGNTRYEQYFGPGTRLTVT.

The CDR3 nucleotides read TGCGCCAGCAGCTTGGGCGGACCAGGGGTCGGGGAGCTGTTTTTT. Its protein product is CASSLGGPGVGELFF. The chain carries TRBV5-1 and TRBJ2-2, with D maybe TRBD1 (6 bases). CDR3 length: 15 amino acids. CDR1 and CDR2 from the germline V gene are SGHRS and YFSETQ. V shed 0 bases and J shed 7 bases, with 13 bases lying between them.

The chain uses TRBV27 and TRBJ2-3; 10 bases align to TRBD2. Germline CDR1 MNHEY, CDR2 SMNVEV (reference sequence). The CDR3 runs 17 residues. With 0 bases clipped from V and 1 base from J, the junction kept 4 bases outside the gene matches. The CDR3 coding sequence is TGTGCCAGCAGTTTATCGTTGGGGACTAGCGGCACAGATACGCAGTATTTT. Its translation: CASSLSLGTSGTDTQYF.

The chain joins TRBV5-1 to TRBJ2-1; 8 bases line up with TRBD1. The CDR3 has 16 residues. Germline CDR1 is SGHRS and CDR2 is YFSETQ. V lost 4 bases to trimming and J lost 8 bases; unmatched junction nucleotides: 14. The CDR3 loop reads CASSLLTGGGGYEQFF. The DNA for the CDR3 is TGCGCCAGCAGCCTCCTCACAGGGGGAGGAGGCTATGAGCAGTTCTTC.

This chain connects TRBV30 to TRBJ2-3; D possibly corresponds to TRBD1 (5 bases). Germline assignment: CDR1 GTSNPN and CDR2 SVGIG (reference sequence). The CDR3 covers 14 residues. V was clipped by 1 base and J by 0 bases, with 8 bases between them. CDR3 residues: CAWSETVSTDTQYF. The DNA of the CDR3 is TGTGCCTGGAGTGAGACAGTAAGCACAGATACGCAGTATTTT.

This clone was seen a handful of times. The chain employs TRBV11-3 and TRBJ2-1; weak D call: TRBD2 (5 bases). The CDR3 is made up of 13 amino acids. Germline CDR1 SGHNT, CDR2 YENEEA. Trimming stripped 4 bases from V and 12 bases from J, with 16 bases between. The CDR3 region has the DNA TGTGCCAGCAGCTCCCGGGATGGTGGAGGGCAGTTCTTC. Translated: CASSSRDGGGQFF.

This sequence joins TRBV12-5 and TRBJ2-5, with 16 bases lining up with TRBD2. The V and J ends lost 5 bases and 4 bases, in that order; junction bases with no gene match: 4. The germline V gene encodes CDR1 LGHNT and CDR2 FRNRAP. There are 16 residues in the CDR3. As DNA, the CDR3 is TGTGCTAGTGGTCGCGGGACTAGCGGGGGGGCAGAGACCCAGTACTTC. Its translation is CASGRGTSGGAETQYF.

The chain uses TRBV18 and TRBJ1-1, with D perhaps TRBD1 (6 bases). Looked up from germline, CDR1 is KGHSH and CDR2 is LQKENI. V was clipped by 3 bases and J by 4 bases, with 12 bases between them. This CDR3 contains 14 residues. The CDR3 here is CASSPAMGATEAFF. CDR3 sequence (DNA): TGTGCCAGCTCACCGGCTATGGGGGCCACTGAAGCTTTCTTT. The entire variable domain, with the rest obtained from reference TRBV18 and TRBJ1-1, is as follows: NAGVMQNPRHLVRRRGQEARLRCSPMKGHSHVYWYRQLPEEGLKFMVYLQKENIIDESGMPKERFSAEFPKEGPSILRIQQVVRGDSAAYFCASSPAMGATEAFFGQGTRLTVV.

The gene calls are TRBV6-1 and TRBJ1-2; D not resolved. Trimming stripped 1 base from V and 3 bases from J, with 3 bases between. CDR3 size: 12 residues. The V gene's germline CDR1 is MNHNS and CDR2 SASEGT. CDR3 nucleotides: TGTGCCAGCAGTGAAGTAGACTATGGCTACACCTTC. It codes for CASSEVDYGYTF.

This clone was observed once. The chain uses TRBV18 and TRBJ1-1, with D maybe TRBD1 (6 bases). The CDR3 has 15 residues. Trimming took off 0 bases at V and 4 bases at J, with 12 bases between the two ends. Germline CDR1 is KGHSH and CDR2 is LQKENI. CDR3 nucleotide sequence: TGTGCCAGCTCACCACCGAACGGGGGGGCCACTGAAGCTTTCTTT. Residues: CASSPPNGGATEAFF.

V usage is TRBV27 and J usage is TRBJ2-5, with a possible D match to TRBD2 (7 bases). CDR1 is MNHEY, CDR2 SMNVEV, per germline (reference sequence). This CDR3 contains 15 residues. V was cut by 3 bases and J by 2 bases, with 13 bases left in between. CDR3 region: CASSFGGALQETQYF. Here the CDR3 DNA reads TGTGCCAGCAGTTTTGGGGGGGCCCTACAAGAGACCCAGTACTTC.

A few counts support this clone. The V call is TRBV27, the J call TRBJ2-7; no clear D. CDR3 length: 14 residues. In germline, CDR1 is MNHEY, CDR2 SMNVEV (reference sequence). The V and J ends lost 3 bases and 3 bases respectively, with 12 bases between them. This CDR3 reads CASSFSSRRYEQYF. The CDR3 nucleotides are TGTGCCAGCAGTTTTTCTTCCAGGCGCTACGAGCAGTACTTC.

The rearrangement uses TRBV19 and TRBJ1-2, with D possibly TRBD1 on 5 matching bases. The V end lost 3 bases, the J end lost 0 bases, and 8 bases lay between the germline ends. Germline V gene data show CDR1 as LNHDA and CDR2 as SQIVND (reference sequence). The CDR3 is made up of 14 amino acids. In DNA, the CDR3 is TGTGCCAGTAGTATGGGGCCAGCTAACTATGGCTACACCTTC. It translates to CASSMGPANYGYTF.

The CDR3 here is CASSQELGYEQFF. DNA of the CDR3: TGCGCCAGCAGCCAAGAGCTGGGCTATGAGCAGTTCTTC. The rearrangement links TRBV4-1 to TRBJ2-1; D is ambiguous. Trimming shortened V by 0 bases and J by 8 bases, and 8 bases separated the two germline ends. Germline CDR1 MGHRA, CDR2 YSYEKL. The CDR3 consists of 13 residues.

The V call is TRBV19, the J call TRBJ2-2, with TRBD2 matching over 8 bases. After removal of 10 bases from V and 1 base from J, the junction contained 5 bases not matched to a gene. The CDR3 spans 14 residues. Germline V CDR1 and CDR2: LNHDA, SQIVND (reference sequence). This chain's CDR3 is CATALAGNTGELFF. CDR3 nucleotide sequence: TGTGCCACTGCGCTAGCGGGGAACACCGGGGAGCTGTTTTTT.